This T cell receptor (beta chain) stems from a study of T cell changes during pregnancy in multiple sclerosis. The data were produced by immunoSEQ multiplex PCR, yet TCRdb's version contains in-frame clones alone and is incomplete. The sample lists roughly 90,000 clones, over 85% occurring once. The receptor was derived from a female donor with multiple sclerosis, enrolled in a pregnancy study. The source was peripheral blood, collected in the first trimester of pregnancy.

For the CDR3, the DNA is TGTGCCAGCGGTAGGAACACTGAAGCTTTCTTT. It yields the protein CASGRNTEAFF. The chain employs TRBV6-5 and TRBJ1-1; D is unresolved. In germline, CDR1 is MNHEY, CDR2 SVGAGI. V was clipped by 8 bases and J by 1 base, with 5 bases between them. CDR3 size: 11 residues.